These 29 T cell receptor beta chains were sequenced from one sample in a study of T cell responses to AZD1222 COVID-19 vaccine. Produced via immunoSEQ multiplex PCR; TCRdb's table is partial and in-frame only. The table has 92,000 or so clones, about 90% seen once. The starting material was peripheral blood, obtained on day 0 of AZD1222 vaccination. Source of these receptors: an adult in good health.

The genes are TRBV7-9 and TRBJ2-1; 10 bases are shared with TRBD2. Germline V gives CDR1 SEHNR, CDR2 FQNEAQ (reference sequence). V shed 7 bases and J 7 bases; nucleotides not matched to a gene: 16. CDR3 length equals 17 residues. CDR3 in amino acids: CASTPIRQREGRNEQFF. CDR3 bases: TGTGCCAGCACCCCAATCCGTCAGCGGGAGGGCCGGAATGAGCAGTTCTTC.

The chain has TRBV7-2 and TRBJ1-3; D is undetermined. The CDR3 consists of 15 residues. Germline V gene data show CDR1 as SGHTA and CDR2 as FQGNSA. V lost 1 base and J 0 bases, leaving 7 bases between the germline ends. CDR3 sequence: CASSLERSSGNTIYF. In nucleotides, the CDR3 is TGTGCCAGCAGCTTAGAGCGGTCCTCTGGAAACACCATATATTTT.

The chain combines TRBV5-1 with TRBJ1-1; possibly TRBD1 for D (6 bases). In germline, CDR1 is SGHRS, CDR2 YFSETQ. Trimming removed 4 bases at V and 8 bases at J, with 27 bases between. The CDR3 is made up of 17 amino acids. The CDR3 reads CASSSLGGRDTSTEAFF. The CDR3 coding sequence is TGCGCCAGCAGCAGCCTAGGGGGAAGGGACACGAGCACCGAAGCTTTCTTT.

V is TRBV7-2 and J is TRBJ2-3; TRBD1 matches at 9 bases. V was pared by 5 bases and J by 0 bases, with 3 bases of the junction left unmatched. The CDR3 length is 15 residues. CDR1 is SGHTA, CDR2 FQGNSA, per germline. CDR3 amino acids: CASSQGTGSTDTQYF. The CDR3 nucleotides read TGTGCCAGCAGCCAAGGGACAGGGAGCACAGATACGCAGTATTTT. The whole variable domain, remainder taken from reference TRBV7-2 and TRBJ2-3, is GAGVSQSPSNKVTEKGKDVELRCDPISGHTALYWYRQSLGQGLEFLIYFQGNSAPDKSGLPSDRFSAERTGGSVSTLTIQRTQQEDSAVYLCASSQGTGSTDTQYFGPGTRLTVL.

J is TRBJ2-6 and V is TRBV19, with TRBD1 identical over 10 bases. This CDR3 has 16 residues. J was trimmed by 0 bases and V by 9 bases; bases with no gene match: 5. Per the germline V gene, CDR1 is LNHDA and CDR2 is SQIVND (reference sequence). CDR3 bases: TGTGCCAGCGGACAGGGGGTAATCTCTGGGGCCAACGTCCTGACTTTC. Translating gives CASGQGVISGANVLTF.

The genes are TRBV7-2 and TRBJ2-7; TRBD2 matches at 11 bases. Unmatched junction bases numbered 7, after V lost 5 bases and J lost 4 bases. There are 15 residues in the CDR3. Germline V gives CDR1 SGHTA, CDR2 FQGNSA. The DNA of the CDR3 is TGTGCCAGCAGCCCGCTAGCGGGAGGCGAGTACGAGCAGTACTTC. Translated, it gives CASSPLAGGEYEQYF.

J is TRBJ1-5 and V is TRBV10-1; no firm D call. This CDR3 comprises 13 residues. In germline, CDR1 is WNHNN, CDR2 SYGVQD (reference sequence). Trimming removed 6 bases at V and 2 bases at J, with 8 bases between. CDR3 protein: CASRGLRNQPQHF. Written as DNA, the CDR3 is TGCGCCAGCAGGGGTCTTCGCAATCAGCCCCAGCATTTT.

The chain employs TRBV7-9 and TRBJ2-7; D unresolved. This CDR3 has 15 residues. Germline CDR1 SEHNR, CDR2 FQNEAQ (reference sequence). Trimming removed 4 bases from V and 2 bases from J, with 15 bases in between. DNA for the CDR3: TGTGCCAGCAGCTGGAACGGGCTGGGTCCCTACGAGCAGTACTTC. This encodes CASSWNGLGPYEQYF.

J is TRBJ1-6 and V is TRBV7-2, with 7 bases fitting TRBD1. Germline V gene lookup returns CDR1 SGHTA and CDR2 FQGNSA. The V and J ends lost 2 bases and 10 bases, in that order; junction bases with no gene match: 11. This CDR3 spans 16 amino acids. The CDR3 DNA reads TGTGCCAGCAGCTTAAATCCCAGACAGGGACAATCACCCCTCCACTTT. Translated: CASSLNPRQGQSPLHF.

The gene calls are TRBV11-3 and TRBJ1-1, with 8 bases identical to TRBD1. This CDR3 contains 13 residues. J lost 5 bases, V lost 5 bases, and 4 bases had no gene match. The germline V gene has CDR1 SGHNT and CDR2 YENEEA. CDR3 nucleotide sequence: TGTGCCAGCAGCGTACAGGGGGATACTGAAGCTTTCTTT. It is translated as CASSVQGDTEAFF.

This clone has a handful of counts. This sequence joins TRBV19 and TRBJ1-5, with D unclear. Per germline, CDR1 LNHDA and CDR2 SQIVND (reference sequence). The CDR3 consists of 12 residues. V shed 5 bases and J shed 4 bases, with 6 bases lying between them. CDR3 DNA sequence: TGTGCCAGTAGTCCCAGAAATCAGCCCCAGCATTTT. Amino acid sequence: CASSPRNQPQHF.

The chain employs TRBV4-3 and TRBJ2-2; D gene ambiguous. Germline loops: CDR1 LGHNA, CDR2 YSLEER. The CDR3 has 14 residues. Deletions cut 3 bases from V and 8 bases from J, with 13 bases between. DNA of the CDR3: TGCGCCAGCAGCCATACCGTGCTTACGGGGGAGCTGTTTTTT. Translated, it gives CASSHTVLTGELFF.

The V call is TRBV28, the J call TRBJ1-5; the D gene is possibly TRBD1 (6 bases). V was clipped by 11 bases and J by 0 bases, with 11 bases between them. Germline-derived CDR1 and CDR2 are MDHEN and SYDVKM. This CDR3 has 13 amino acids. In DNA, the CDR3 is TGTGCCGAGGGGGGAAATAGCAATCAGCCCCAGCATTTT. The encoded protein is CAEGGNSNQPQHF.

This clone was found a few times. J is TRBJ2-6 and V is TRBV19; tentatively, D is TRBD1 or TRBD2 (5 bases each). CDR3 length: 16 amino acids. Between the trimmed V and J ends, which lost 10 bases and 0 bases, there was a span of 16 bases. CDR1 LNHDA and CDR2 SQIVND come from the germline V gene (reference sequence). The CDR3 is CATRATGRSGANVLTF. The CDR3 DNA reads TGTGCCACCAGGGCCACGGGGCGCTCTGGGGCCAACGTCCTGACTTTC.

A few counts support this clone. V is TRBV29-1 and J is TRBJ2-1; D is unresolved. CDR3 length: 11 residues. Trimming left V 3 bases short and J 5 bases short, with 5 bases between. Germline CDR1 and CDR2: SQVTM and ANQGSEA. CDR3 region: CSVDRNNEQFF. For the CDR3, the DNA is TGCAGCGTTGACAGAAACAATGAGCAGTTCTTC.

The DNA of the CDR3 is TGTGCCAGCAGTACGGACAGGTCCTATGGCTACACCTTC. It yields the protein CASSTDRSYGYTF. V is TRBV27 and J is TRBJ1-2; TRBD1 matches 7 bases. The trim removed 5 bases at V and 4 bases at J, leaving 4 bases unmatched. This CDR3 has 13 amino acids. The germline CDR1 and CDR2 sequences are MNHEY and SMNVEV (reference sequence).

This clone was found once. This chain uses TRBV5-1 with TRBJ1-3; possible D gene TRBD1, 5 bases. This CDR3 is 17 amino acids long. V lost 0 bases and J lost 7, with 20 bases in between. Looked up from germline, CDR1 is SGHRS and CDR2 is YFSETQ. Here the CDR3 DNA reads TGCGCCAGCAGCTTGGAGCGTTTTGGCGGGGGACTCAACACCATATATTTT. Translated: CASSLERFGGGLNTIYF.

J is TRBJ1-5 and V is TRBV6-2 or TRBV6-3; D is possibly TRBD1 (6 bases). The ends were cut back, 3 bases at V and 4 bases at J, with 13 bases in the middle. This CDR3 spans 15 amino acids. Germline V gives CDR1 MNHEY, CDR2 SVGEGT. The CDR3 here is CASSYSVRGNQPQHF. The CDR3 region has the DNA TGTGCCAGCAGTTATTCGGTCAGGGGTAATCAGCCCCAGCATTTT.

The rearrangement joins TRBV9 to TRBJ2-7, with 8 bases aligning to TRBD2. CDR3 length: 14 residues. With V trimmed by 4 bases and J by 4 bases, 7 bases remained unmatched. CDR1 is SGDLS and CDR2 is YYNGEE in the germline V gene. The CDR3 DNA sequence: TGTGCCAGCAGCTTCGGACTAGCTTTGTACGAGCAGTACTTC. Protein: CASSFGLALYEQYF.

The V call is TRBV6-5, the J call TRBJ1-5; 8 nucleotides agree with TRBD1. V was clipped by 5 bases and J by 6 bases; unmatched bases: 6. Germline loops: CDR1 MNHEY, CDR2 SVGAGI. The CDR3 is 14 amino acids. CDR3 amino acids: CASSISGGGQPQHF. The CDR3, as DNA: TGTGCCAGCAGTATTTCAGGGGGCGGTCAGCCCCAGCATTTT.

The V and J genes are TRBV6-5 and TRBJ1-1; D is undetermined. CDR1 and CDR2 from the germline V gene are MNHEY and SVGAGI. This CDR3 region has 13 residues. Between the trimmed V and J ends, which lost 4 bases and 3 bases, there was a span of 9 bases. The CDR3 reads CASSSPGDTEAFF. The CDR3, as DNA: TGTGCCAGCAGTTCTCCTGGGGACACTGAAGCTTTCTTT.

The chain couples TRBV27 to TRBJ2-3; the D gene is possibly TRBD2 (6 bases). The CDR3 loop spans 15 amino acids. Between the trimmed V and J ends, which lost 3 bases and 5 bases, there was a span of 15 bases. CDR1 MNHEY and CDR2 SMNVEV come from the germline V gene (reference sequence). The CDR3 coding sequence is TGTGCCAGCAGTTTCAGTCCGAGGGGAGGAGATACGCAGTATTTT. Translating gives CASSFSPRGGDTQYF.

This chain uses TRBV20-1 with TRBJ2-3; TRBD2 might be the D (6 bases). Germline CDR1 and CDR2: DFQATT and SNEGSKA (reference sequence). The CDR3 is 14 residues long. The germline V and J ends were trimmed by 3 bases and 1 base, with 11 bases remaining between them. Here the CDR3 DNA reads TGCAGTGCTAGTGTTCAGCGGGGCACAGATACGCAGTATTTT. Translation gives CSASVQRGTDTQYF.

The chain carries TRBV9 and TRBJ1-1; a weak D match, TRBD1 (5 bases). Germline CDR1 reads SGDLS; CDR2 reads YYNGEE. CDR3 length: 15 residues. V was clipped by 4 bases and J by 1 base, with 14 bases between them. CDR3 sequence (DNA): TGTGCCAGCAGCCCGGGACCTGATTCGAACACTGAAGCTTTCTTT. Protein: CASSPGPDSNTEAFF.

This clone has a single count. V usage is TRBV11-1 and J usage is TRBJ1-6; 7 bases are a match to TRBD1. The CDR3 spans 14 residues. Germline loops: CDR1 SGHAT, CDR2 FQDESV (reference sequence). Unmatched junction bases numbered 7, after V lost 5 bases and J lost 9 bases. The CDR3, as DNA: TGTGCCAGCAGCACACACAGGGGATCTTCACCCCTCCACTTT. Its protein product is CASSTHRGSSPLHF. Filled out from reference TRBV11-1 and TRBJ1-6, the complete variable domain reads EAEVAQSPRYKITEKSQAVAFWCDPISGHATLYWYRQILGQGPELLVQFQDESVVDDSQLPKDRFSAERLKGVDSTLKIQPAELGDSAMYLCASSTHRGSSPLHFGNGTRLTVT.

This clone was recorded once. The genes are TRBV29-1 and TRBJ1-1; the match to TRBD1 covers 8 bases. With 7 bases clipped from V and 1 base from J, the junction kept 5 bases outside the gene matches. The germline V gene has CDR1 SQVTM and CDR2 ANQGSEA. The CDR3 has 13 residues. The CDR3 sequence is CSARGQGNTEAFF. Here the CDR3 DNA reads TGCAGCGCCAGGGGGCAGGGGAACACTGAAGCTTTCTTT. Together with reference TRBV29-1 and TRBJ1-1, the CDR3 gives the full variable domain: SAVISQKPSRDICQRGTSLTIQCQVDSQVTMMFWYRQQPGQSLTLIATANQGSEATYESGFVIDKFPISRPNLTFSTLTVSNMSPEDSSIYLCSARGQGNTEAFFGQGTRLTVV.

The CDR3 DNA sequence: TGTGCCAGTAGTATGGCCGTAGCCAAAAACATTCAGTACTTC. This translates into CASSMAVAKNIQYF. The V gene is TRBV19, the J gene TRBJ2-4, with D uncertain. The V gene's germline CDR1 is LNHDA and CDR2 SQIVND (reference sequence). The V end lost 3 bases, the J end lost 0 bases, and 6 bases lay between the germline ends. CDR3 length: 14 amino acids.

The chain joins TRBV28 to TRBJ2-1; 8 bases line up with TRBD1. The V segment lost 5 bases and the J segment 6 bases; nucleotides outside the gene matches: 12. Per germline, CDR1 MDHEN and CDR2 SYDVKM. The CDR3 is 16 amino acids. The DNA for the CDR3 is TGTGCCAGCAGTGGGCTGAGACAGGGGATTGGCAATGAGCAGTTCTTC. Translation gives CASSGLRQGIGNEQFF.

The chain couples TRBV28 to TRBJ1-4; tentative D call: TRBD1 (6 bases). Looked up from germline, CDR1 is MDHEN and CDR2 is SYDVKM. The CDR3 contains 14 residues. V lost 5 bases and J 13 bases, leaving 20 bases between the germline ends. CDR3 DNA sequence: TGTGCCAGCAGTCCGGGAGGGGGGGAATTTGGACTGTTTTTT. Translation: CASSPGGGEFGLFF.